These 4 T cell receptor beta chains share one sample of origin, sequenced in a study of blood T cell repertoires in COVID-19. The method was immunoSEQ multiplex PCR; TCRdb's version includes in-frame clones alone and lacks a portion of them. The data contain roughly 190,000 clones, 87% of them singletons. Source material: peripheral blood. The receptors shown here come from a man aged 55 to 70 with active or convalescent COVID-19.

The genes are TRBV7-9 and TRBJ2-6; D may be TRBD1 (6 bases). Germline CDR1 reads SEHNR; CDR2 reads FQNEAQ (reference sequence). This CDR3 contains 15 residues. The V end lost 2 bases, the J end lost 2 bases, and 7 bases lay between the germline ends. The CDR3 is CASSLWGPGANVLTF. The CDR3 DNA sequence: TGTGCCAGCAGCTTATGGGGGCCTGGGGCCAACGTCCTGACTTTC.

V and J are TRBV29-1 and TRBJ1-1, with TRBD1 identical over 8 bases. The CDR3 is made up of 13 amino acids. In germline, CDR1 is SQVTM, CDR2 ANQGSEA. The V gene end was trimmed by 7 bases and the J gene end by 0 bases; junction bases not matched to a gene: 4. The CDR3 region has the DNA TGCAGCGCCGGGACAGGATTGAACACTGAAGCTTTCTTT. The encoded protein is CSAGTGLNTEAFF.

The V gene is TRBV10-1, the J gene TRBJ1-5; 10 nucleotides agree with TRBD1. This CDR3 comprises 20 residues. Germline CDR1 is WNHNN and CDR2 is SYGVQD (reference sequence). V lost 0 bases to trimming and J lost 0 bases; unmatched junction nucleotides: 11. Written as DNA, the CDR3 is TGCGCCAGCAGTGAGTCCGGGACAGGGGATTACCCCTATAGCAATCAGCCCCAGCATTTT. It yields the protein CASSESGTGDYPYSNQPQHF.

This sequence joins TRBV5-1 and TRBJ1-2; 7 bases are shared with TRBD1. CDR1 SGHRS and CDR2 YFSETQ come from the germline V gene. The CDR3 contains 13 residues. After removal of 5 bases from V and 8 bases from J, the junction contained 9 bases not matched to a gene. CDR3 nucleotide sequence: TGCGCCAGCAGGTTAGACAGGGCTGAGGGCTACACCTTC. Encoded protein: CASRLDRAEGYTF. Full variable domain (missing parts from reference TRBV5-1 and TRBJ1-2): KAGVTQTPRYLIKTRGQQVTLSCSPISGHRSVSWYQQTPGQGLQFLFEYFSETQRNKGNFPGRFSGRQFSNSRSEMNVSTLELGDSALYLCASRLDRAEGYTFGSGTRLTVV.